The 10 T cell receptor beta chains presented below share a single source sample, sequenced in a study of Graves' ophthalmopathy and Graves' hyperthyroidism. Researchers took RNA transcripts and amplified TCR beta CDR3 regions from them. Amplification began with first-round RT-PCR using HTBI primers, then second-round multiplex PCR was performed. TCRdb fed the multiplex PCR reads into MiXCR, producing one record per CDR3 protein. The sample has about 400,000 distinct CDR3 sequences, 15% seen once; the top ten hold roughly 7%. The sequenced material came from peripheral blood. The receptor source for this set is a woman aged 18-29 years with stable Graves' hyperthyroidism.

V and J are TRBV3-1 and TRBJ2-7; TRBD2 matches 9 bases. CDR1 LGHDT and CDR2 YNNKEL come from the germline V gene (reference sequence). After removal of 1 base from V and 2 bases from J, the junction contained 3 bases not matched to a gene. The CDR3 has 15 amino acids. The CDR3 DNA reads TGTGCCAGCAGCCAAGTTGGCGGGGGGGCCTACGAGCAGTACTTC. It yields the protein CASSQVGGGAYEQYF.

This clonotype was seen many times. The V gene is TRBV3-1, the J gene TRBJ2-5, with D tentatively TRBD1 (5 bases). CDR3 size: 12 residues. V was cut by 3 bases and J by 5 bases, with 7 bases left in between. The germline gives CDR1 LGHDT, CDR2 YNNKEL (reference sequence). CDR3 residues: CASSQGRETQYF. The DNA for the CDR3 is TGTGCCAGCAGCCAGGGGCGGGAGACCCAGTACTTC.

The J gene is TRBJ1-1, the V gene TRBV28, with D perhaps TRBD1 (6 bases). V was shortened by 7 bases and J by 7 bases, with 16 bases between the two germline ends. The CDR3 is 13 residues long. Germline assignment: CDR1 MDHEN and CDR2 SYDVKM. Written as DNA, the CDR3 is TGTGCCAGCACCCAGGGGCGGTTTGGTGAAGCTTTCTTT. This sequence encodes CASTQGRFGEAFF.

This clonotype occurred many times. V is TRBV2 and J is TRBJ1-1; D gene uncertain. Germline V gene sequence: CDR1 SNHLY, CDR2 FYNNEI. The germline V and J ends were trimmed by 7 bases and 6 bases, with 21 bases remaining between them. This CDR3 is 15 amino acids long. The CDR3 is CASIAQSVSRAEAFF. As DNA, the CDR3 is TGTGCCAGCATTGCCCAGTCTGTCTCGCGCGCTGAAGCTTTCTTT.

This clonotype was counted ten times or more. The chain is built from TRBV6-2 or TRBV6-3 and TRBJ2-5; D gene uncertain. CDR1 is MNHEY, CDR2 SVGEGT, per germline. The CDR3 covers 13 residues. V gave up 3 bases and J gave up 5 bases, with 10 bases separating them. CDR3 amino acids: CASSYGRMETQYF. In nucleotides, the CDR3 is TGTGCCAGCAGTTATGGCAGGATGGAGACCCAGTACTTC.

This clonotype appeared a few times. The chain is built from TRBV4-1 and TRBJ1-6, with 8 bases matching TRBD1. CDR3 length equals 15 residues. With V trimmed by 4 bases and J by 1 base, 0 bases remained unmatched. CDR1 and CDR2 (germline): MGHRA, YSYEKL. The CDR3 region is CASSRQGSYNSPLHF. The CDR3, as DNA: TGCGCCAGCAGCCGACAGGGGTCCTATAATTCACCCCTCCACTTT.

The rearrangement joins TRBV11-2 to TRBJ1-1, with 10 bases lining up with TRBD1. Germline-derived CDR1 and CDR2 are SGHAT and FQNNGV. The J segment lost 6 bases and the V segment lost 5 bases, leaving 12 bases of the junction unmatched. The CDR3 is made up of 16 amino acids. CDR3 loop: CASSVSGTGVGAEAFF. The CDR3 DNA is TGTGCCAGCAGCGTGTCCGGGACAGGGGTGGGGGCTGAAGCTTTCTTT.

This clonotype has at least ten counts. This sequence joins TRBV10-3 and TRBJ1-1; D perhaps matches TRBD1 (6 bases). Between the trimmed V and J ends, which lost 6 bases and 1 base, there was a span of 12 bases. The V gene's germline CDR1 is ENHRY and CDR2 SYGVKD. The CDR3 extends over 14 amino acids. The CDR3 region is CAIRAGHSNTEAFF. The CDR3, as DNA: TGTGCCATCAGAGCGGGACACTCGAACACTGAAGCTTTCTTT.

This clonotype was seen repeatedly, ten times or more. V is TRBV28 and J is TRBJ2-7; D is uncertain. V lost 5 bases to trimming and J lost 0 bases, with 5 bases between them. Germline CDR1 reads MDHEN; CDR2 reads SYDVKM. The CDR3 is 12 amino acids. The CDR3, as DNA: TGTGCCAGCAGTGGATACTCCTACGAGCAGTACTTC. Its translation: CASSGYSYEQYF. Full variable domain (remainder filled in from reference TRBV28 and TRBJ2-7): DVKVTQSSRYLVKRTGEKVFLECVQDMDHENMFWYRQDPGLGLRLIYFSYDVKMKEKGDIPEGYSVSREKKERFSLILESASTNQTSMYLCASSGYSYEQYFGPGTRLTVT.

The table lists this clonotype with many counts. The chain couples TRBV19 to TRBJ1-2, with TRBD1 matching over 9 bases. Germline-derived CDR1 and CDR2 are LNHDA and SQIVND (reference sequence). The CDR3 runs 16 residues. V shed 7 bases, J shed 0 bases, and the junction held 9 bases outside the gene matches. The CDR3 loop reads CASTPNRDRANYGYTF. CDR3 DNA: TGTGCCAGTACCCCCAACCGGGACAGGGCTAACTATGGCTACACCTTC.